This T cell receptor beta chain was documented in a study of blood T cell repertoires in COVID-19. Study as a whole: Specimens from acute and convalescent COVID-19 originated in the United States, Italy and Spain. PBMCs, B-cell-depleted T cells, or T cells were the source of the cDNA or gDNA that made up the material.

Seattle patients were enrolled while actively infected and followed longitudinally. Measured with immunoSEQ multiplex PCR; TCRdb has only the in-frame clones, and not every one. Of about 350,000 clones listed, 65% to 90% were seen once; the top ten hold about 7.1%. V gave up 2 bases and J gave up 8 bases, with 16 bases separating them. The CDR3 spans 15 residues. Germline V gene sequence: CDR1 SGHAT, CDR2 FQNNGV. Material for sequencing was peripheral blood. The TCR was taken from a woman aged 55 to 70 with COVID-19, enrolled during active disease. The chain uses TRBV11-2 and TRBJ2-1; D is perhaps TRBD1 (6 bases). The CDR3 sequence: CASSLSGAPWDEQFF. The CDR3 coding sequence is TGTGCCAGCAGCTTATCAGGGGCCCCCTGGGATGAGCAGTTCTTC.